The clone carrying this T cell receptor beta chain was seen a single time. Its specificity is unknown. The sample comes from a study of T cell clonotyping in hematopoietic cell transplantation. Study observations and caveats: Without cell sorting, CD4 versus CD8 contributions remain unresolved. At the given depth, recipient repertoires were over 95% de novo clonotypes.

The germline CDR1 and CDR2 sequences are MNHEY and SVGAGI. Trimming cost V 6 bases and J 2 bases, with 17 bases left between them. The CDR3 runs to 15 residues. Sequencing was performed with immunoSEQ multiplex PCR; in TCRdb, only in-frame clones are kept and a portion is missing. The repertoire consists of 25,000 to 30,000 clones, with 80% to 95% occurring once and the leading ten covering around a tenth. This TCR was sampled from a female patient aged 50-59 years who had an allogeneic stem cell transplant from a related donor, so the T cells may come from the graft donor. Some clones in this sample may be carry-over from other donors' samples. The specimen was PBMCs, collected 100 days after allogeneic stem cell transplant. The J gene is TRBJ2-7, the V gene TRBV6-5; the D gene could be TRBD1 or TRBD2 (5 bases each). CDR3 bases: TGTGCCAGCAGAAACCGGGACGGGCCAACCTACGAGCAGTACTTC. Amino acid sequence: CASRNRDGPTYEQYF.